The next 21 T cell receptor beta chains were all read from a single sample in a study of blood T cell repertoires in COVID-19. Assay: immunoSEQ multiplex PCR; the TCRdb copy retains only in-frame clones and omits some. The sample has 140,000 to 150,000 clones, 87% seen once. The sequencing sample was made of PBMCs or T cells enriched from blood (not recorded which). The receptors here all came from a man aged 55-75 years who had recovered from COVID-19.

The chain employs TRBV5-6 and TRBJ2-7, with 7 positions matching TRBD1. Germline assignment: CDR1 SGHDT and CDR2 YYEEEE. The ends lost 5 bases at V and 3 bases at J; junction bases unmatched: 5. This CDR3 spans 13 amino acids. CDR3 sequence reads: CASRRTGGYEQYF. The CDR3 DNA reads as TGTGCCAGCAGACGGACAGGAGGCTACGAGCAGTACTTC.

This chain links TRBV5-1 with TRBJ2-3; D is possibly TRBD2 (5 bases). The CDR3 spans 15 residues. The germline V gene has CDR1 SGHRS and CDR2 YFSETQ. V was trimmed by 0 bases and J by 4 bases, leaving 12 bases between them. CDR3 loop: CASSLGKLDADTQYF. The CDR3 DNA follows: TGCGCCAGCAGCTTGGGAAAACTAGACGCAGATACGCAGTATTTT.

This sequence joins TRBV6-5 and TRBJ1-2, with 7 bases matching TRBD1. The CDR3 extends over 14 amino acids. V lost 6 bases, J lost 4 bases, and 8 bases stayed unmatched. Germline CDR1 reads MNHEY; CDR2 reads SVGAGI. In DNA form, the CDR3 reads TGTGCCAGCAGCCCCGGGACAGCTTTCTATGGCTACACCTTC. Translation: CASSPGTAFYGYTF.

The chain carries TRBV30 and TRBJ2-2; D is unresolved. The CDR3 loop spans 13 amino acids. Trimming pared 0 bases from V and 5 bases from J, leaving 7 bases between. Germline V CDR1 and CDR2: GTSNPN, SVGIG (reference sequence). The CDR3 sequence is CAWSVFGTGELFF. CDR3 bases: TGTGCCTGGAGTGTATTCGGGACCGGGGAGCTGTTTTTT.

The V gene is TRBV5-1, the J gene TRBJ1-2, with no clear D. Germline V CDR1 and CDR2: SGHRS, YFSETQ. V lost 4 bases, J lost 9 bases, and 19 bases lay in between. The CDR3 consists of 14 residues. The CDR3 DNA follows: TGCGCCAGCAGCCCGGGCCTGGCGGGGTTCCGCTACACCTTC. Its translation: CASSPGLAGFRYTF.

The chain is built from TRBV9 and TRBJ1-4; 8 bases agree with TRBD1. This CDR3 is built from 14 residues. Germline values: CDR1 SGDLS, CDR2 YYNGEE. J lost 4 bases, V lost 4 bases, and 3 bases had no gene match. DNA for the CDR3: TGTGCCAGCAGCAGGACAGGGATTAATGAAAAACTGTTTTTT. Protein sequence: CASSRTGINEKLFF.

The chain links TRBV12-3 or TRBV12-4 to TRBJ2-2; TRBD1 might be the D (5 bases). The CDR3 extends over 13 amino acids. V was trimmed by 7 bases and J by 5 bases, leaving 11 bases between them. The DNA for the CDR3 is TGTGCCAGCACCCGGACACCGACCGGGGAGCTGTTTTTT. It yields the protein CASTRTPTGELFF.

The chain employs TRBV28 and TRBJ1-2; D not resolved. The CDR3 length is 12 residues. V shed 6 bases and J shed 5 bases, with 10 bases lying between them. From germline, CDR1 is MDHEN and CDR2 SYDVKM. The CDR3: CASRHTTYGYTF. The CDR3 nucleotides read TGTGCCAGCAGGCACACTACTTATGGCTACACCTTC.

The CDR3 protein is CASSRGRISPLHF. The CDR3, as DNA: TGTGCCAGCAGCAGGGGGCGAATTTCACCCCTCCACTTT. The chain uses TRBV27 and TRBJ1-6, with 8 positions matching TRBD1. J lost 9 bases, V lost 6 bases, and 4 bases had no gene match. Germline CDR1 MNHEY, CDR2 SMNVEV (reference sequence). The length of the CDR3 is 13 residues.

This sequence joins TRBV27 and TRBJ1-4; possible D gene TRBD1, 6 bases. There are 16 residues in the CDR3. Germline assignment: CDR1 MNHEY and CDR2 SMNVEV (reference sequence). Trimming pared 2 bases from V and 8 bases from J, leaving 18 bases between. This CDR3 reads CASSLLSGGRGEKLFF. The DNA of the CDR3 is TGTGCCAGCAGTTTACTTTCGGGGGGGCGCGGGGAAAAACTGTTTTTT.

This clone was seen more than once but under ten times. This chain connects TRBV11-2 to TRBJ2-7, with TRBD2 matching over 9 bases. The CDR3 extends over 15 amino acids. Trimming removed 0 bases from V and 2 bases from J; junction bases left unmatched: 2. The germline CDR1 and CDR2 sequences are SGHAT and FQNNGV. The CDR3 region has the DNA TGTGCCAGCAGCTTAGATCTAGCGGGACCCTACGAGCAGTACTTC. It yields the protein CASSLDLAGPYEQYF.

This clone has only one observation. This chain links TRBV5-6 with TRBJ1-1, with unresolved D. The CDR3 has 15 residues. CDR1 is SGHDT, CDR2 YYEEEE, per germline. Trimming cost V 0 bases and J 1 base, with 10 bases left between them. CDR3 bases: TGTGCCAGCAGCTTGGCCGGGTCTCGGAACACTGAAGCTTTCTTT. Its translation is CASSLAGSRNTEAFF. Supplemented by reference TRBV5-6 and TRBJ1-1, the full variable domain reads DAGVTQSPTHLIKTRGQQVTLRCSPKSGHDTVSWYQQALGQGPQFIFQYYEEEERQRGNFPDRFSGHQFPNYSSELNVNALLLGDSALYLCASSLAGSRNTEAFFGQGTRLTVV.

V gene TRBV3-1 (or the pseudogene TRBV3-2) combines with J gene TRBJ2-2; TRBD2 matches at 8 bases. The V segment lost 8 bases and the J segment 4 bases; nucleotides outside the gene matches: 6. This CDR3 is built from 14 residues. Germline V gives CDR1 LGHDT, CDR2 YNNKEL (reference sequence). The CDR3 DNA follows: TGTGCCAGCGCTCTCGGGGGGGCCACCGGGGAGCTGTTTTTT. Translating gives CASALGGATGELFF.

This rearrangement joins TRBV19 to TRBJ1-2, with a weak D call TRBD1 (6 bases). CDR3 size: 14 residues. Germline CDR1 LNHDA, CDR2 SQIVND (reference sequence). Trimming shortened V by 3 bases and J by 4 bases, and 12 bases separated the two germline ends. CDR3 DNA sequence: TGTGCCAGTAGTATTGAGGGGGTCGGCTATGGCTACACCTTC. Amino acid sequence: CASSIEGVGYGYTF.

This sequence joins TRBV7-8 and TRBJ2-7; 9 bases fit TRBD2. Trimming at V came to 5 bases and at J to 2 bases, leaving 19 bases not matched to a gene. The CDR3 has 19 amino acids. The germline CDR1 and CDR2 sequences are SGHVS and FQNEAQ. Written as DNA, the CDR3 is TGTGCCAGCAGCCCAGATCTAGCGGGGATCCCCGCAACTACCTACGAGCAGTACTTC. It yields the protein CASSPDLAGIPATTYEQYF.

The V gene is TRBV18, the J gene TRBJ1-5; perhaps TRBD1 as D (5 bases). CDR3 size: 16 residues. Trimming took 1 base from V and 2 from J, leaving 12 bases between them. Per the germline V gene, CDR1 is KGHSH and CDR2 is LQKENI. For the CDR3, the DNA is TGTGCCAGCTCACCACTCCCGGGGGTGGGCAATCAGCCCCAGCATTTT. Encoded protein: CASSPLPGVGNQPQHF.

As DNA, the CDR3 is TGTGCCAGCAGAGACTTAATGAACACTGAAGCTTTCTTT. This encodes CASRDLMNTEAFF. The chain links TRBV6-5 to TRBJ1-1, with D uncertain. The ends were cut back, 6 bases at V and 0 bases at J, with 8 bases in the middle. CDR3 length: 13 amino acids. The germline CDR1 and CDR2 sequences are MNHEY and SVGAGI.

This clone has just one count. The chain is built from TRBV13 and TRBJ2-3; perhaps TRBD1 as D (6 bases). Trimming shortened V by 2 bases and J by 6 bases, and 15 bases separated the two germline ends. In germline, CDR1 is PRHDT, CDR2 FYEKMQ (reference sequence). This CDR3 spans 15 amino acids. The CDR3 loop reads CASSLRAGARDTQYF. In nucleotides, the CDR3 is TGTGCCAGCAGCTTAAGGGCAGGGGCCAGGGATACGCAGTATTTT.

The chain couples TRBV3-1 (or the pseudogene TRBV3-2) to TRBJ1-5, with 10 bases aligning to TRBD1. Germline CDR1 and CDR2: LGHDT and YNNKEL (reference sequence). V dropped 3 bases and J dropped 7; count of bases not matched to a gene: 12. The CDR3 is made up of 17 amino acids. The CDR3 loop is CASSHTPGTGVQQPQHF. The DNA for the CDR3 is TGTGCCAGCAGCCATACACCCGGGACAGGGGTACAACAGCCCCAGCATTTT.

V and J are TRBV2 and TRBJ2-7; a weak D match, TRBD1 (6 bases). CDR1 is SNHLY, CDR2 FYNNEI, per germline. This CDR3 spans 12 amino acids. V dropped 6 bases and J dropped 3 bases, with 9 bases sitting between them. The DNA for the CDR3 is TGTGCCAGCAGAGGACAGTACTACGAGCAGTACTTC. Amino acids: CASRGQYYEQYF.

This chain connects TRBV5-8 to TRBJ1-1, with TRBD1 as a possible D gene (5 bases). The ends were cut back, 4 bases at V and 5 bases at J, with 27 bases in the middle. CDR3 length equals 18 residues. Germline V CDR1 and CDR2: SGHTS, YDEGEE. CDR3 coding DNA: TGTGCCAGCAGCCTTAAATCTACTTTTCAGGGTATTAGGACTGAAGCTTTCTTT. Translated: CASSLKSTFQGIRTEAFF.